The 18 T cell receptor beta chains reported below all come from one sample, sequenced in a study of CD8+CD57+ T cells in acquired aplastic anemia. The template used for profiling TCR beta VDJ and CDR3 was genomic DNA. TCRdb re-derived calls from the reads in MiXCR, one entry per CDR3 protein. In the table there are around 180,000 distinct CDR3 sequences, about 64% of which are singletons. The sequencing input was sorted CD4+, CD8+, or CD8+CD57+ T cells (not recorded which) from PBMCs. All receptors come from a human donor in good health.

This sequence joins TRBV15 and TRBJ2-1; 11 bases align to TRBD2. This CDR3 is built from 17 residues. Germline V lookup: CDR1 LNHNV, CDR2 YYDKDF (reference sequence). The junction had 10 bases not matched to a gene; V was cut back by 0 bases and J by 9 bases. CDR3 in DNA: TGTGCCACCAGCAGAGATAGTGGGACTAGCGGTATCGGTGAGCAGTTCTTC. Translating it yields CATSRDSGTSGIGEQFF. Combining the CDR3 with reference TRBV15 and TRBJ2-1 gives the whole variable domain DAMVIQNPRYQVTQFGKPVTLSCSQTLNHNVMYWYQQKSSQAPKLLFHYYDKDFNNEADTPDNFQSRRPNTSFCFLDIRSPGLGDTAMYLCATSRDSGTSGIGEQFFGPGTRLTVL.

V is TRBV20-1 and J is TRBJ2-1; the match to TRBD2 covers 11 bases. V was pared by 4 bases and J by 0 bases, with 2 bases of the junction left unmatched. The CDR3 runs 15 residues. Germline CDR1 and CDR2: DFQATT and SNEGSKA (reference sequence). The CDR3 DNA sequence: TGCAGTGCTATAACTAGCGGGAGCTCCTACAATGAGCAGTTCTTC. Translated, it gives CSAITSGSSYNEQFF.

The chain links TRBV9 to TRBJ2-2; TRBD1 might be the D (6 bases). The CDR3 has 13 residues. Trimming removed 4 bases from V and 5 bases from J, with 9 bases in between. CDR1 is SGDLS and CDR2 is YYNGEE in the germline V gene. The DNA of the CDR3 is TGTGCCAGCAGCCAAACAGGGACCGGGGAGCTGTTTTTT. Residues: CASSQTGTGELFF.

In its sample, this clonotype was seen many times. The rearrangement joins TRBV24-1 to TRBJ2-2, with D maybe TRBD2 (6 bases). Germline V gene data show CDR1 as KGHDR and CDR2 as SFDVKD. The length of the CDR3 is 17 residues. With 1 base removed from V and 3 bases from J, the gap between germline ends came to 14 bases. CDR3 DNA: TGTGCCACCAGTGATTTCGGGGGAATCCGGGACACCGGGGAGCTGTTTTTT. This encodes CATSDFGGIRDTGELFF.

CDR3 DNA: TGCAGTGCTAGGAAGGACCAGTACTTC. Amino acids: CSARKDQYF. This chain uses TRBV20-1 with TRBJ2-5; no definite D call. Between the trimmed V and J ends, which lost 3 bases and 10 bases, there was a span of 6 bases. The CDR3 loop spans 9 amino acids. CDR1 DFQATT and CDR2 SNEGSKA come from the germline V gene (reference sequence).

The rearrangement joins TRBV2 to TRBJ2-5; D not certain. The germline V and J ends were trimmed by 8 bases and 5 bases, with 9 bases remaining between them. The CDR3 length is 11 residues. CDR1 is SNHLY and CDR2 is FYNNEI in the germline V gene. Here the CDR3 reads CASGVGETQYF. The CDR3 coding sequence is TGTGCCAGCGGGGTTGGGGAGACCCAGTACTTC.

The chain couples TRBV25-1 to TRBJ2-3; D unclear. The CDR3 is 16 residues long. Trimming cost V 1 base and J 1 base, with 12 bases left between them. Germline V CDR1 and CDR2: MGHDK, SYGVNS. For the CDR3, the DNA is TGTGCCAGCAGTGAATCGGTAGCTGTGGGCACAGATACGCAGTATTTT. It translates to CASSESVAVGTDTQYF.

The rearrangement joins TRBV19 to TRBJ2-2; no clear D gene. V lost 6 bases and J lost 9, with 17 bases in between. Looked up from germline, CDR1 is LNHDA and CDR2 is SQIVND (reference sequence). The CDR3 has 14 residues. CDR3 nucleotides: TGTGCCAGTAGCCCCCGTCCCAGTCAGAGGGAGCTGTTTTTT. It specifies CASSPRPSQRELFF.

The table lists this clonotype with a count of one. The genes are TRBV19 and TRBJ2-3; maybe TRBD2 (5 bases). The CDR3 is 16 residues long. In germline, CDR1 is LNHDA, CDR2 SQIVND (reference sequence). Trimming removed 1 base from V and 2 bases from J, with 13 bases in between. CDR3 in amino acids: CASSIALAAATDTQYF. CDR3 nucleotides: TGTGCCAGTAGTATAGCTCTGGCAGCGGCCACAGATACGCAGTATTTT.

This clonotype appeared many times. The chain's CDR3 is CSARTAAEQFF. As DNA, the CDR3 is TGCAGTGCTAGAACAGCGGCTGAGCAGTTCTTC. The gene calls are TRBV20-1 and TRBJ2-1, with D tentatively TRBD2 (5 bases). The CDR3 sequence is 11 residues long. Trimming cost V 2 bases and J 9 bases, with 8 bases left between them. Looked up from germline, CDR1 is DFQATT and CDR2 is SNEGSKA (reference sequence).

The rearrangement uses TRBV9 and TRBJ2-7; 7 bases match TRBD1. Germline values: CDR1 SGDLS, CDR2 YYNGEE. This CDR3 comprises 14 residues. V dropped 4 bases and J dropped 1; count of bases not matched to a gene: 5. The CDR3 region has the DNA TGTGCCAGCAGCCCCACGGACAGGTCCTACGAGCAGTACTTC. Translating gives CASSPTDRSYEQYF.

The V gene is TRBV24-1, the J gene TRBJ2-2; TRBD2 might be the D (5 bases). Trimming left V 1 base short and J 3 bases short, with 5 bases between. The CDR3 totals 14 residues. The germline CDR1 and CDR2 sequences are KGHDR and SFDVKD. The CDR3: CATSDFSDTGELFF. The CDR3 bases are TGTGCCACCAGTGATTTTAGCGACACCGGGGAGCTGTTTTTT.

This clonotype was found once. CDR3 coding DNA: TGTGCCAGCAGTGAAATTGTTTCACCCCTCCACTTT. Protein product: CASSEIVSPLHF. The chain joins TRBV2 to TRBJ1-6; no clear D. Germline CDR1 reads SNHLY; CDR2 reads FYNNEI. CDR3 length: 12 amino acids. V was trimmed by 2 bases and J by 9 bases, leaving 5 bases between them.

The rearrangement joins TRBV19 to TRBJ2-7; D unclear. Germline-derived CDR1 and CDR2 are LNHDA and SQIVND (reference sequence). V lost 0 bases and J 9 bases, leaving 12 bases between the germline ends. The CDR3 loop spans 13 amino acids. The DNA for the CDR3 is TGTGCCAGTAGTATAGAGGGTCCCCGTCGGCAGTACTTC. This translates into CASSIEGPRRQYF.

This clonotype was picked up many times. The chain joins TRBV15 to TRBJ2-3, with D possibly TRBD2 on 6 matching bases. Deletions cut 3 bases from V and 4 bases from J, with 11 bases between. CDR1 is LNHNV, CDR2 YYDKDF, per germline (reference sequence). The CDR3 consists of 14 residues. The CDR3 reads CATSSGSFADTQYF. The CDR3 nucleotides read TGTGCCACCAGCAGCGGGAGCTTCGCAGATACGCAGTATTTT.

Details on this clonotype: Germline is not matched at one junction end, which may reflect a read error. The chain recombines TRBV24-1 with TRBJ2-3, with D possibly being TRBD1 or TRBD2 (5 bases each). The CDR3 runs 15 residues. Germline loops: CDR1 KGHDR, CDR2 SFDVKD. DNA of the CDR3: TGCGCCACCAGTGACCCCGGGACCCCCACAGATACGCAGTATTTT. Translation gives CATSDPGTPTDTQYF.

This clonotype was observed at least ten times. This chain links TRBV24-1 with TRBJ1-5; the D is unclear. V was pared by 6 bases and J by 0 bases, with 14 bases between. The CDR3 contains 16 residues. CDR1 and CDR2 (germline): KGHDR, SFDVKD. The CDR3 sequence: CATSHSDGDSNQPQHF. DNA of the CDR3: TGTGCCACCAGTCACTCGGACGGAGATAGCAATCAGCCCCAGCATTTT.

The V and J genes are TRBV20-1 and TRBJ2-1, with 10 bases aligning to TRBD2. The CDR3 extends over 14 amino acids. Trimming removed 4 bases from V and 6 bases from J; junction bases left unmatched: 6. Germline V gene lookup returns CDR1 DFQATT and CDR2 SNEGSKA (reference sequence). As DNA, the CDR3 is TGCAGTGCTATTGCTAGCGGGAGCCTCAATGAGCAGTTCTTC. Translation: CSAIASGSLNEQFF.